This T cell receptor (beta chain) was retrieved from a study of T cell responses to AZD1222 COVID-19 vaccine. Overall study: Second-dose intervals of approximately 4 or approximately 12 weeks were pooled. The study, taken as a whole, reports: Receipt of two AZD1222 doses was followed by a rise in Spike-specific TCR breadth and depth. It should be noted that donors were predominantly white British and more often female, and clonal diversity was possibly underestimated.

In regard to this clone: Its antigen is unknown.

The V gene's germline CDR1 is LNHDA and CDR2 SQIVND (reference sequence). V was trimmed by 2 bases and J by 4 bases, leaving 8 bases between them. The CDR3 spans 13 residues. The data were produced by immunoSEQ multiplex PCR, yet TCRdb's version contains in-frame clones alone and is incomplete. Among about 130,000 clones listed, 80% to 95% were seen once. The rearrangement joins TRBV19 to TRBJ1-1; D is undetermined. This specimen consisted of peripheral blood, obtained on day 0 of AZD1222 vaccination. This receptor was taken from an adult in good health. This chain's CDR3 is CASSITAGTEAFF. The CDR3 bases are TGTGCCAGTAGTATAACGGCGGGCACTGAAGCTTTCTTT.